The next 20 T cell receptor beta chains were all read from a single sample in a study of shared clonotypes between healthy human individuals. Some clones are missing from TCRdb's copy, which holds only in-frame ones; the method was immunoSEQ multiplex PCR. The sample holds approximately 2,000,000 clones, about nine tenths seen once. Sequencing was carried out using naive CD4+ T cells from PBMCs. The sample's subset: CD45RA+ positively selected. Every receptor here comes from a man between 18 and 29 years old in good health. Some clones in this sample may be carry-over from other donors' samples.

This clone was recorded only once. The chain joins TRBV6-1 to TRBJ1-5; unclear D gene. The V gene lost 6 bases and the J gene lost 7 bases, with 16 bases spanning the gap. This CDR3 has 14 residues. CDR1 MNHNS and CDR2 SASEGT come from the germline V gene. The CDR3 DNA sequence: TGTGCCAGCAGCGAAACCCGGGTAAAACAGCCCCAGCATTTT. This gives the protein CASSETRVKQPQHF.

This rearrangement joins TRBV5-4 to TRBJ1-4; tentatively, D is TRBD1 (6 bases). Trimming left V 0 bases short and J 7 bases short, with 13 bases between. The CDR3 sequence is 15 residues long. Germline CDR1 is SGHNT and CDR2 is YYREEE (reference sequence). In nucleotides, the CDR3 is TGTGCCAGCAGCTTGGGAGGGGGGAAGAGTGAAAAACTGTTTTTT. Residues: CASSLGGGKSEKLFF. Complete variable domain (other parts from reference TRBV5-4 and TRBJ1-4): ETGVTQSPTHLIKTRGQQVTLRCSSQSGHNTVSWYQQALGQGPQFIFQYYREEENGRGNFPPRFSGLQFPNYSSELNVNALELDDSALYLCASSLGGGKSEKLFFGSGTQLSVL.

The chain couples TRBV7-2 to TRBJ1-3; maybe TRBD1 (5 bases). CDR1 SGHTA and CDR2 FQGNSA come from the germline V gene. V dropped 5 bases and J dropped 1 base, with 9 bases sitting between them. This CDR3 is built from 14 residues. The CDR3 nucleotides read TGTGCCAGCAGCAGTAGACAGTCTGGAAACACCATATATTTT. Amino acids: CASSSRQSGNTIYF.

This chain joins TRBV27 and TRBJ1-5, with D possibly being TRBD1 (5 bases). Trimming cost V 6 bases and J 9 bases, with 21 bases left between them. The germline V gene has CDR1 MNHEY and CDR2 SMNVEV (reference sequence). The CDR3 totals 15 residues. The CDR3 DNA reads TGTGCCAGCAGCACCCTTCGGGCAGGGCAGGGGCCCCAGCATTTT. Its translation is CASSTLRAGQGPQHF.

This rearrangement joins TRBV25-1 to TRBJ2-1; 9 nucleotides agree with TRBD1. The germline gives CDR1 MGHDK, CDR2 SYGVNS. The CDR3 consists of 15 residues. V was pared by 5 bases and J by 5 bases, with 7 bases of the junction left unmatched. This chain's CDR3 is CASSRSGTGNNEQFF. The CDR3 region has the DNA TGTGCCAGCAGTCGTTCCGGGACAGGGAACAATGAGCAGTTCTTC.

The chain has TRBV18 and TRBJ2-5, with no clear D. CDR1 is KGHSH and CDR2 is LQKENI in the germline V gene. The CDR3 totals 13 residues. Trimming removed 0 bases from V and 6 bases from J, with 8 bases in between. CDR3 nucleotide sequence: TGTGCCAGCTCACCACCGGAGTCACAGACCCAGTACTTC. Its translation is CASSPPESQTQYF.

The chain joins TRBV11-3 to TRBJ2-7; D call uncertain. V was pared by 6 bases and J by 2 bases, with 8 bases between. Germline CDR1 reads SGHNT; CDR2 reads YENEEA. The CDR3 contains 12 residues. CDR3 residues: CASSQGPYEQYF. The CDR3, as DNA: TGTGCCAGCAGTCAAGGACCCTACGAGCAGTACTTC.

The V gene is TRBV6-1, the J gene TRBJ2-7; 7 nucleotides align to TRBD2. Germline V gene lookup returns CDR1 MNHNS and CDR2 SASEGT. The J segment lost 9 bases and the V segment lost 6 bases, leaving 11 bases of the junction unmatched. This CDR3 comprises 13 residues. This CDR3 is CASRSGAGVGQYF. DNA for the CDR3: TGTGCCAGCAGGTCCGGGGCGGGAGTAGGGCAGTACTTC.

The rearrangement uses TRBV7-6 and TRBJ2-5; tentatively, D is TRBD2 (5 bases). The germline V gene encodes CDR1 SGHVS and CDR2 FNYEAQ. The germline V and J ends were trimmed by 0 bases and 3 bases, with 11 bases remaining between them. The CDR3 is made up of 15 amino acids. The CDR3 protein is CASSLAARGKETQYF. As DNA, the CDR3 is TGTGCCAGCAGCTTAGCGGCTCGGGGAAAAGAGACCCAGTACTTC.

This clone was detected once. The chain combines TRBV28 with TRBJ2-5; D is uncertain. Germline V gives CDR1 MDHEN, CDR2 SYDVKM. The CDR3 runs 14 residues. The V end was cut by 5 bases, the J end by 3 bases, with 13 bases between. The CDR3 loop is CASSPTWGKETQYF. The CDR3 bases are TGTGCCAGCAGTCCCACTTGGGGAAAAGAGACCCAGTACTTC. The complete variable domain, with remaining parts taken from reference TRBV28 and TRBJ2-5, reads DVKVTQSSRYLVKRTGEKVFLECVQDMDHENMFWYRQDPGLGLRLIYFSYDVKMKEKGDIPEGYSVSREKKERFSLILESASTNQTSMYLCASSPTWGKETQYFGPGTRLLVL.

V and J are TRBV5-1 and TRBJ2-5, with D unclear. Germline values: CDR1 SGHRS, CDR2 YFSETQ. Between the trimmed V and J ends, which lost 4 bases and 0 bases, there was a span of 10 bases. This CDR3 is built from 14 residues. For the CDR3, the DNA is TGCGCCAGCAGCGAAGGTCCGTACCAAGAGACCCAGTACTTC. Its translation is CASSEGPYQETQYF.

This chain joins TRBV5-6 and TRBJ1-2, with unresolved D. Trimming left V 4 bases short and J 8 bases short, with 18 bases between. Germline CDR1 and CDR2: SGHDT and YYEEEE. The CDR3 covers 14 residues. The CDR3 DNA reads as TGTGCCAGCAGCGACGCCCCCAGTGAGGGCGGCTACACCTTC. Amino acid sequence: CASSDAPSEGGYTF.

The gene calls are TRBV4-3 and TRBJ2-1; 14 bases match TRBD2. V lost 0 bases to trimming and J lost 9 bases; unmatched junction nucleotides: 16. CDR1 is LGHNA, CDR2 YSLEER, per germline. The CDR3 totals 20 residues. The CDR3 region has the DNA TGCGCCAGCAGCCAAGATCCGGGACTAGCGGGAGTGTATCGTGCGCCTGAGCAGTTCTTC. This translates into CASSQDPGLAGVYRAPEQFF.

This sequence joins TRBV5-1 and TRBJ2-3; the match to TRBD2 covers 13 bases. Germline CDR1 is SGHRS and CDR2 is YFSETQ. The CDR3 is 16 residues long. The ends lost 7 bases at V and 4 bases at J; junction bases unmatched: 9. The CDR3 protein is CASRVGGLAGSDTQYF. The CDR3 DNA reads TGCGCCAGCCGTGTGGGGGGACTAGCGGGGTCAGATACGCAGTATTTT.

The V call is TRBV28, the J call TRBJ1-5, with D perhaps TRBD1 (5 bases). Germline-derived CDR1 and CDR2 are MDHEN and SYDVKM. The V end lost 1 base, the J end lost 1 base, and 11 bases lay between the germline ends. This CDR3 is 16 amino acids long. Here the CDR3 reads CASSLYGRASNQPQHF. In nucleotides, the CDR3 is TGTGCCAGCAGTTTATATGGCAGGGCCAGCAATCAGCCCCAGCATTTT.

CDR3 residues: CASSQDPGSDGYTF. The CDR3 DNA follows: TGTGCCAGCAGCCAAGATCCAGGTTCGGATGGCTACACCTTC. The chain couples TRBV4-2 to TRBJ1-2, with D uncertain. This CDR3 has 14 amino acids. Deletions cut 0 bases from V and 6 bases from J, with 11 bases between. From germline, CDR1 is LGHNA and CDR2 YNFKEQ.

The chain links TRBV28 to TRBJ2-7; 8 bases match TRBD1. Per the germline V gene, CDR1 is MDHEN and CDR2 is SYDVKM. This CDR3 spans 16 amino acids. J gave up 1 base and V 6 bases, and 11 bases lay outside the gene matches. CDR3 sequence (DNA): TGTGCCAGCAGCCGGGCCAGGGGGCTTCCTTCCTACGAGCAGTACTTC. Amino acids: CASSRARGLPSYEQYF.

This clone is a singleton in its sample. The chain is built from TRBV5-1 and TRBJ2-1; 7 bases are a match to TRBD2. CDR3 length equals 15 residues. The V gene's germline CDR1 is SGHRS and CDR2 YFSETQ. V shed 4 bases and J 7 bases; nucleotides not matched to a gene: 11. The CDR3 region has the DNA TGCGCCAGCAGCACCGGGACTGGGAGGGGAAATGAGCAGTTCTTC. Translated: CASSTGTGRGNEQFF.

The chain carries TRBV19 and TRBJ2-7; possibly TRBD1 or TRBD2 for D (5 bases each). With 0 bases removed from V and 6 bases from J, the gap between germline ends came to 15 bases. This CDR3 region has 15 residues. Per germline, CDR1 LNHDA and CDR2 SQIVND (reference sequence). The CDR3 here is CASSIDGGKAVEQYF. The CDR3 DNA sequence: TGTGCCAGTAGTATAGATGGGGGTAAGGCTGTCGAGCAGTACTTC. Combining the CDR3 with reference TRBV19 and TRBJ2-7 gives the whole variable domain DGGITQSPKYLFRKEGQNVTLSCEQNLNHDAMYWYRQDPGQGLRLIYYSQIVNDFQKGDIAEGYSVSREKKESFPLTVTSAQKNPTAFYLCASSIDGGKAVEQYFGPGTRLTVT.

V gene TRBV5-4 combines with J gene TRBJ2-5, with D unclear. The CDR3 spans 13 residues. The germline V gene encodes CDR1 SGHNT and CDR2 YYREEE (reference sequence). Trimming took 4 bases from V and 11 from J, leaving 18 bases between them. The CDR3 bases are TGTGCCAGCAGCGCCCCGGCTTCTACGGTGCAGTACTTC. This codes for CASSAPASTVQYF. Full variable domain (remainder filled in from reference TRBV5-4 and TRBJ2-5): ETGVTQSPTHLIKTRGQQVTLRCSSQSGHNTVSWYQQALGQGPQFIFQYYREEENGRGNFPPRFSGLQFPNYSSELNVNALELDDSALYLCASSAPASTVQYFGPGTRLLVL.